This paragraph reports one T cell receptor beta chain. What it binds is unknown. The sample comes from a study of cytomegalovirus exposure and HLA in healthy donors. The study's findings and limits: A later analysis reported that several of the most significant clusters appeared to be linked to common viral pathogens, among them Epstein-Barr virus.

The PCR employed 60 Vbeta primers together with 13 Jbeta primers. TCRdb keeps only in-frame clones here, not all; method: immunoSEQ multiplex PCR. This sample carries about 59,000 clones, 70% to 75% of them seen once, and the ten largest clones take 6.8%. Losses at the gene ends were 8 bases for V and 2 bases for J; bases not matched to a gene: 10. The CDR3 runs to 15 residues. The material sequenced was PBMCs. The source of this sequence is a man aged 30 to 39 in good health and CMV-seropositive. The gene calls are TRBV5-3 and TRBJ2-1; TRBD2 aligns across 7 bases. TRBV5-3 is treated as an ORF (open reading frame) with a function not yet certain. CDR3 sequence: CASKKRGVPYNEQFF. The CDR3 DNA is TGTGCCAGTAAAAAGCGGGGTGTCCCCTACAATGAGCAGTTCTTC.